These 32 T cell receptor beta chains were sequenced from one sample in a study of T cells in Graves' hyperthyroidism and ophthalmopathy. Amplified TCR beta CDR3 regions came from RNA transcripts. The primer set for the first-round RT-PCR of the TCR CDR3 was HTBI. TCRdb used MiXCR to reprocess the multiplex PCR reads, holding one entry per CDR3 protein. The sample has over 650,000 distinct CDR3 sequences, roughly 17% seen once. Material for sequencing was blood. The receptor source for this set is a man younger than 35 with Graves' hyperthyroidism.

This clonotype was found many times. This chain links TRBV29-1 with TRBJ2-2; TRBD1 aligns across 7 bases. The CDR3 consists of 13 residues. Germline CDR1 is SQVTM and CDR2 is ANQGSEA. V lost 3 bases, J lost 4 bases, and 2 bases stayed unmatched. The CDR3 loop is CSVDDRVTGELFF. Here the CDR3 DNA reads TGCAGCGTTGATGACAGGGTCACCGGGGAGCTGTTTTTT.

This clonotype was counted ten times or more. This chain connects TRBV7-9 to TRBJ2-1; 10 bases line up with TRBD1. V shed 5 bases and J 8 bases; nucleotides not matched to a gene: 9. CDR3 size: 15 residues. Germline loops: CDR1 SEHNR, CDR2 FQNEAQ (reference sequence). CDR3 coding DNA: TGTGCCAGCAGCATCCGGGACAGGGGCGGGGATGAGCAGTTCTTC. It codes for CASSIRDRGGDEQFF.

V gene TRBV28 combines with J gene TRBJ2-1, with TRBD1 matching over 12 bases. CDR1 and CDR2 from the germline V gene are MDHEN and SYDVKM. This CDR3 is 17 amino acids long. V was pared by 3 bases and J by 7 bases, with 10 bases of the junction left unmatched. The DNA for the CDR3 is TGTGCCAGCAGTTTGGTGACGGGACAGGGGGCGCAAAATGAGCAGTTCTTC. Protein sequence: CASSLVTGQGAQNEQFF.

This chain joins TRBV5-6 and TRBJ1-4; D remains unclear. V was clipped by 4 bases and J by 5 bases, with 12 bases between them. Germline lookup yields CDR1 SGHDT and CDR2 YYEEEE. CDR3 size: 14 residues. CDR3 bases: TGTGCCAGCAGCCAAGCGGGCAGGAATGAAAAACTGTTTTTT. This sequence encodes CASSQAGRNEKLFF.

This clonotype showed up many times. The CDR3 DNA reads TGCAGTGCTAGAGGAGGCGGGGCTGGCTCCTACGAGCAGTACTTC. Translating it yields CSARGGGAGSYEQYF. The chain is built from TRBV20-1 and TRBJ2-7; maybe TRBD2 (6 bases). V was trimmed by 1 base and J by 0 bases, leaving 13 bases between them. This CDR3 is 15 amino acids long. Per the germline V gene, CDR1 is DFQATT and CDR2 is SNEGSKA (reference sequence).

The J gene is TRBJ2-1, the V gene TRBV6-1; 10 bases match TRBD2. This CDR3 contains 13 residues. CDR1 and CDR2 from the germline V gene are MNHNS and SASEGT. After removal of 7 bases from V and 9 bases from J, the junction contained 6 bases not matched to a gene. CDR3 nucleotide sequence: TGTGCCAGCATCAATAGCGGGAGGAGTGAGCAGTTCTTC. Protein product: CASINSGRSEQFF.

As regards this clonotype: Germline and junction disagree at one end, which may indicate a read error. The chain employs TRBV12-3 or TRBV12-4 and TRBJ2-3; D gene ambiguous. The CDR3 spans 13 residues. This CDR3 reads CTSSFLIAEQQYF. CDR3 nucleotide sequence: TGTACCAGCAGTTTCCTCATCGCTGAGCAGCAGTATTTT.

This chain joins TRBV12-5 and TRBJ1-4; 10 bases align to TRBD1. Per germline, CDR1 LGHNT and CDR2 FRNRAP. V dropped 6 bases and J dropped 7; count of bases not matched to a gene: 8. The CDR3 sequence is 15 residues long. The CDR3, as DNA: TGTGCTAGTGGCCGTCGACAGGGGGCATTTGAAAAACTGTTTTTT. Its protein product is CASGRRQGAFEKLFF.

The chain joins TRBV6-4 to TRBJ1-1; no firm D call. With 6 bases removed from V and 1 base from J, the gap between germline ends came to 9 bases. Germline V gene lookup returns CDR1 MRHNA and CDR2 SNTAGT. The CDR3 sequence is 13 residues long. CDR3 in DNA: TGTGCCAGCAGCGAAAATGGGAACACTGAAGCTTTCTTT. Amino acid sequence: CASSENGNTEAFF.

There are a few counts of this clonotype. As DNA, the CDR3 is TGTGCCAGCAGCGTAGGGGAGGGCCCTTATACCTACGAGCAGTACTTC. It is translated as CASSVGEGPYTYEQYF. The chain is built from TRBV9 and TRBJ2-7, with 7 bases matching TRBD2. Germline trimming cut 0 bases from V and 2 bases from J; bases unmatched to any gene: 8. The CDR3 contains 16 residues. From germline, CDR1 is SGDLS and CDR2 YYNGEE.

The sample holds a few counts of this clonotype. The CDR3 reads CASRATGLGTDTQYF. The CDR3 nucleotides read TGTGCCAGCAGGGCCACCGGACTAGGCACAGATACGCAGTATTTT. The chain links TRBV28 to TRBJ2-3, with 7 bases identical to TRBD2. Trimming removed 6 bases from V and 1 base from J; junction bases left unmatched: 7. There are 15 residues in the CDR3. Germline values: CDR1 MDHEN, CDR2 SYDVKM.

This clonotype was seen more than once but under ten times. The V and J genes are TRBV10-3 and TRBJ2-2, with 10 bases identical to TRBD2. V lost 9 bases, J lost 7 bases, and 11 bases stayed unmatched. CDR3 length: 15 amino acids. Germline-derived CDR1 and CDR2 are ENHRY and SYGVKD. The CDR3 protein is CAIQGTSASNGELFF. Here the CDR3 DNA reads TGTGCCATTCAAGGGACTAGCGCCTCCAACGGGGAGCTGTTTTTT.

J is TRBJ2-5 and V is TRBV6-1, with D maybe TRBD1 (6 bases). V lost 7 bases to trimming and J lost 7 bases, with 22 bases between them. CDR3 length: 15 residues. The germline V gene encodes CDR1 MNHNS and CDR2 SASEGT. For the CDR3, the DNA is TGTGCCAGCACCTTACGGACAGCACGGGAATGGACCCAGTACTTC. Protein sequence: CASTLRTAREWTQYF.

This clonotype was observed a few times. The chain recombines TRBV7-6 with TRBJ2-2; D is possibly TRBD1 (7 bases). The CDR3 has 15 residues. V lost 0 bases and J 6 bases, leaving 11 bases between the germline ends. In germline, CDR1 is SGHVS, CDR2 FNYEAQ. DNA of the CDR3: TGTGCCAGCAGCTTAGCTCCAGGGGGGCCCGGGGAGCTGTTTTTT. Its protein is CASSLAPGGPGELFF.

DNA of the CDR3: TGTGCCAGCAGTCAGGGACAGTTGGGCGCCAAGCAGTACTTC. It is translated as CASSQGQLGAKQYF. J is TRBJ2-7 and V is TRBV28, with 7 bases fitting TRBD1. The CDR3 is 14 amino acids. The germline V gene has CDR1 MDHEN and CDR2 SYDVKM. Trimming cost V 5 bases and J 8 bases; bases outside gene matches: 12.

In nucleotides, the CDR3 is TGCAGTGCTAGTGGCGGACAGGGAATAAACATTCAGTACTTC. It encodes CSASGGQGINIQYF. The genes are TRBV20-1 and TRBJ2-4, with 8 bases lining up with TRBD1. Germline loops: CDR1 DFQATT, CDR2 SNEGSKA (reference sequence). The CDR3 contains 14 residues. V shed 3 bases and J 6 bases; nucleotides not matched to a gene: 7.

There are a few counts of this clonotype. The rearrangement joins TRBV2 to TRBJ1-5, with D perhaps TRBD1 (5 bases). The V gene lost 8 bases and the J gene lost 9 bases, with 17 bases spanning the gap. This CDR3 is 13 amino acids long. Germline V lookup: CDR1 SNHLY, CDR2 FYNNEI. Here the CDR3 DNA reads TGTGCCAGCGGTGGACTGGGGGTAGGGCCCCAGCATTTT. Translation: CASGGLGVGPQHF.

The sample holds many counts of this clonotype. The gene calls are TRBV27 and TRBJ2-1; D may be TRBD2 (5 bases). The germline V gene has CDR1 MNHEY and CDR2 SMNVEV (reference sequence). V lost 6 bases and J 9 bases, leaving 9 bases between the germline ends. There are 11 residues in the CDR3. The CDR3 DNA reads as TGTGCCAGCAGCTATGGACTTGAGCAGTTCTTC. Translating gives CASSYGLEQFF.

This clonotype showed up many times. The CDR3 reads CASSLAGTTQYF. The CDR3 region has the DNA TGTGCCAGCAGCTTAGCCGGGACTACGCAGTATTTT. J is TRBJ2-3 and V is TRBV11-2; perhaps D is TRBD1 or TRBD2 (5 bases each). The CDR3 is 12 residues long. The V end was cut by 1 base, the J end by 8 bases, with 7 bases between. Germline loops: CDR1 SGHAT, CDR2 FQNNGV.

The sample holds many counts of this clonotype. J is TRBJ2-2 and V is TRBV12-3 or TRBV12-4, with a weak D call TRBD1 (5 bases). The CDR3 is 17 residues long. V was cut by 3 bases and J by 4 bases, with 18 bases left in between. CDR3 region: CASSFPTRVSGTGELFF. The CDR3 DNA follows: TGTGCCAGCAGTTTCCCAACCAGGGTATCGGGCACCGGGGAGCTGTTTTTT.

This clonotype showed up many times. This rearrangement joins TRBV6-1 to TRBJ2-1; D is uncertain. The CDR3 has 18 amino acids. The V and J ends lost 6 bases and 0 bases respectively, with 21 bases between them. Germline CDR1 is MNHNS and CDR2 is SASEGT. The CDR3, as DNA: TGTGCCAGCAGACCGGGTTCTTATTTAAGGAGCTCCTACAATGAGCAGTTCTTC. Its translation: CASRPGSYLRSSYNEQFF.

This clonotype was counted ten times or more. The V call is TRBV12-3 or TRBV12-4, the J call TRBJ2-4, with D perhaps matching TRBD2 (6 bases). CDR3 size: 13 residues. Trimming took off 9 bases at V and 0 bases at J, with 9 bases between the two ends. The CDR3 sequence is CASWGGAKNIQYF. As DNA, the CDR3 is TGTGCCAGTTGGGGAGGAGCCAAAAACATTCAGTACTTC.

The chain couples TRBV2 to TRBJ1-1; tentatively, D is TRBD1 (5 bases). CDR1 SNHLY and CDR2 FYNNEI come from the germline V gene. The CDR3 totals 13 residues. CDR3 coding DNA: TGTGTCAGTTCCGGGACGGCGAACACTGAAGCTTTCTTT. Residues: CVSSGTANTEAFF. Using reference TRBV2 and TRBJ1-1 for the parts outside the CDR3, the full variable domain is EPEVTQTPSHQVTQMGQEVILRCVPISNHLYFYWYRQILGQKVEFLVSFYNNEISEKSEIFDDQFSVERPDGSNFTLKIRSTKLEDSAMYFCVSSGTANTEAFFGQGTRLTVV.

This clonotype was recorded at least ten times. This sequence joins TRBV19 and TRBJ1-5, with 8 nucleotides matching TRBD1. The CDR3 has 15 residues. CDR1 is LNHDA, CDR2 SQIVND, per germline (reference sequence). The V gene end was trimmed by 5 bases and the J gene end by 3 bases; junction bases not matched to a gene: 6. The CDR3 DNA reads TGTGCCAGTAGTGTGGGACAGGTCCTCAATCAGCCCCAGCATTTT. This gives the protein CASSVGQVLNQPQHF.

This clonotype was counted a few times. The chain recombines TRBV12-3 or TRBV12-4 with TRBJ2-2, with 7 positions matching TRBD2. The CDR3 has 16 residues. V was clipped by 3 bases and J by 2 bases; unmatched bases: 6. CDR3 sequence reads: CASSFWREINTGELFF. For the CDR3, the DNA is TGTGCCAGCAGTTTCTGGCGGGAGATCAACACCGGGGAGCTGTTTTTT.

This clonotype was observed at least ten times. V usage is TRBV27 and J usage is TRBJ2-7; D is possibly TRBD1 (6 bases). The germline V gene encodes CDR1 MNHEY and CDR2 SMNVEV (reference sequence). This CDR3 region has 12 residues. Trimming cost V 8 bases and J 0 bases, with 8 bases left between them. The CDR3 spells CASGTISYEQYF. CDR3 nucleotide sequence: TGTGCCAGCGGGACAATCTCCTACGAGCAGTACTTC.

The sample holds many counts of this clonotype. The CDR3 sequence is CASSPEGGWYGYTF. DNA for the CDR3: TGTGCCAGCAGTCCGGAGGGGGGATGGTATGGCTACACCTTC. The chain employs TRBV28 and TRBJ1-2; D might be TRBD1 (6 bases). Germline lookup yields CDR1 MDHEN and CDR2 SYDVKM. The CDR3 extends over 14 amino acids. V was trimmed by 5 bases and J by 5 bases, leaving 15 bases between them.

The gene calls are TRBV28 and TRBJ2-3; D remains ambiguous. The CDR3 contains 12 residues. The V gene lost 3 bases and the J gene lost 8 bases, with 9 bases spanning the gap. CDR1 is MDHEN, CDR2 SYDVKM, per germline. Here the CDR3 reads CASSFGSATQYF. As DNA, the CDR3 is TGTGCCAGCAGTTTTGGGTCGGCTACGCAGTATTTT.

This clonotype has at least ten counts. This chain uses TRBV7-2 with TRBJ2-7, with D maybe TRBD2 (6 bases). There are 14 residues in the CDR3. V lost 5 bases and J lost 2, with 13 bases in between. Germline V CDR1 and CDR2: SGHTA, FQGNSA. Here the CDR3 reads CASSLGTPTYEQYF. CDR3 nucleotide sequence: TGTGCCAGCAGCCTGGGGACTCCCACCTACGAGCAGTACTTC.

This clonotype has ten or more counts. V is TRBV7-3 and J is TRBJ2-3; 7 nucleotides align to TRBD2. Germline CDR1 SGHTA, CDR2 FQGTGA. The trim removed 2 bases at V and 1 base at J, leaving 9 bases unmatched. This CDR3 spans 17 amino acids. CDR3 nucleotide sequence: TGTGCCAGCAGCTTAGGTCGCGGGAGATCGGGCACAGATACGCAGTATTTT. Amino acids: CASSLGRGRSGTDTQYF. Combining the CDR3 with reference TRBV7-3 and TRBJ2-3 gives the whole variable domain GAGVSQTPSNKVTEKGKYVELRCDPISGHTALYWYRQSLGQGPEFLIYFQGTGAADDSGLPNDRFFAVRPEGSVSTLKIQRTERGDSAVYLCASSLGRGRSGTDTQYFGPGTRLTVL.

This clonotype has a handful of counts. CDR3 sequence reads: CASSLKGGAGYTF. CDR3 in DNA: TGTGCCAGCAGTTTAAAGGGGGGGGCTGGCTACACCTTC. This chain joins TRBV28 and TRBJ1-2, with D tentatively TRBD1 (6 bases). Germline loops: CDR1 MDHEN, CDR2 SYDVKM. CDR3 length: 13 residues. V lost 2 bases to trimming and J lost 7 bases, with 11 bases between them.

This clonotype occurred many times. The chain recombines TRBV7-2 with TRBJ1-2; D remains ambiguous. The CDR3 sequence is 15 residues long. Germline assignment: CDR1 SGHTA and CDR2 FQGNSA. Trimming stripped 1 base from V and 0 bases from J, with 9 bases between. CDR3 amino acids: CASSLEPRANYGYTF. DNA for the CDR3: TGTGCCAGCAGCTTAGAGCCCCGAGCTAACTATGGCTACACCTTC. Together with reference TRBV7-2 and TRBJ1-2, the CDR3 gives the full variable domain: GAGVSQSPSNKVTEKGKDVELRCDPISGHTALYWYRQSLGQGLEFLIYFQGNSAPDKSGLPSDRFSAERTGGSVSTLTIQRTQQEDSAVYLCASSLEPRANYGYTFGSGTRLTVV.